This T cell receptor (beta chain) was identified in a study of memory CD4+ T cells and cytomegalovirus serostatus. Study-level background: Of the healthy Belgian adults, several were CMV seropositive and about two dozen seronegative.

Study-wide points: Each of 67 CMV-associated TCRbeta sequences occurred in one to five individuals.

Germline CDR1 reads SGHVS; CDR2 reads FQNEAQ. There are 15 residues in the CDR3. The V gene lost 5 bases and the J gene lost 11 bases, with 23 bases spanning the gap. On this clone: Its antigen is not known.

Single viable CD3+CD4+CD8-CD45RO+ cells were sorted as the memory CD4+ T cells. Donors' CMV status reflects serum IgG against pp150, pp28, p38, p52. Total CD4+ T cells were enriched by CD4 positive selection. Sequencing used immunoSEQ multiplex PCR; TCRdb keeps in-frame clones, though not all of them. Of 30,000 to 40,000 clones in the sample, over 65% are singletons; the top ten hold 0.6% to 0.9%. The sample taken for sequencing was memory CD4+ T cells from blood. The chain combines TRBV7-8 with TRBJ2-3, with D tentatively TRBD1 or TRBD2 (5 bases each). This TCR came from an adult in good health and CMV-seronegative. CDR3: CASSPTDVAGTVQYF. The DNA of the CDR3 is TGTGCCAGCAGCCCGACGGACGTGGCAGGGACGGTGCAGTATTTT.